Shown below are 8 T cell receptor beta chains from a single sample sequenced in a study of blood T cell repertoires in COVID-19. TCRdb keeps only in-frame clones here, not all; method: immunoSEQ multiplex PCR. The sample shows over 250,000 clones, 85% of them seen only once. Input material: peripheral blood. These receptor sequences come from a human donor in a cohort sampled during active COVID-19.

In regard to this clone: The junction and the germline gene differ at one end; a read error may be behind it. The chain employs TRBV11-3 and TRBJ1-1, with D maybe TRBD1 (6 bases). The CDR3 has 16 amino acids. Germline CDR1 SGHNT, CDR2 YENEEA. CDR3 DNA: TGTGCCCGCAGCCGGGGGGGGGCAGGGGCTGGCACTGAAGCTTTCTTT. This translates into CARSRGGAGAGTEAFF. Based on the CDR3 plus reference TRBV11-3 and TRBJ1-1, the full variable domain is EAGVVQSPRYKIIEKKQPVAFWCNPISGHNTLYWYLQNLGQGPELLIRYENEEAVDDSQLPKDRFSAERLKGVDSTLKIQPAELGDSAVYLCARSRGGAGAGTEAFFGQGTRLTVV.

On this clone itself: Additional DNA sequences in this sample encode the identical CDR3. The V call is TRBV5-1, the J call TRBJ2-5; 7 nucleotides match TRBD1. CDR1 and CDR2 (germline): SGHRS, YFSETQ. After removal of 2 bases from V and 0 bases from J, the junction contained 1 base not matched to a gene. CDR3 length: 14 residues. The CDR3 region is CASSFQGDQETQYF. Written as DNA, the CDR3 is TGCGCCAGCAGCTTTCAGGGGGACCAAGAGACCCAGTACTTC.

The V call is TRBV7-3, the J call TRBJ2-3; TRBD2 is a possible D gene (6 bases). CDR3 size: 15 residues. CDR1 is SGHTA and CDR2 is FQGTGA in the germline V gene. The germline V and J ends were trimmed by 2 bases and 4 bases, with 13 bases remaining between them. The CDR3 sequence: CASSLGPAGADTQYF. For the CDR3, the DNA is TGTGCCAGCAGCTTAGGCCCAGCGGGCGCAGATACGCAGTATTTT.

V is TRBV19 and J is TRBJ2-7; D is possibly TRBD2 (6 bases). The CDR3 runs 16 residues. The V gene's germline CDR1 is LNHDA and CDR2 SQIVND (reference sequence). The V gene lost 5 bases and the J gene lost 0 bases, with 17 bases spanning the gap. Written as DNA, the CDR3 is TGTGCCAGTAGTCCGAGGATTCAGGGACTCTCCTACGAGCAGTACTTC. It codes for CASSPRIQGLSYEQYF. Full variable domain (remainder filled in from reference TRBV19 and TRBJ2-7): DGGITQSPKYLFRKEGQNVTLSCEQNLNHDAMYWYRQDPGQGLRLIYYSQIVNDFQKGDIAEGYSVSREKKESFPLTVTSAQKNPTAFYLCASSPRIQGLSYEQYFGPGTRLTVT.

The V and J genes are TRBV5-6 and TRBJ2-7, with TRBD2 matching over 10 bases. This CDR3 has 15 residues. V trimming: 4 bases; J trimming: 6 bases; junction bases outside the gene matches: 10. Germline V gene data show CDR1 as SGHDT and CDR2 as YYEEEE. The DNA for the CDR3 is TGTGCCAGCAGCCCGGTGAGCGGGAGGGCCCGCGAGCAGTACTTC. This translates into CASSPVSGRAREQYF.

The sample holds many counts of this clone. The chain carries TRBV5-4 and TRBJ1-1; no reliable D call. The germline V gene encodes CDR1 SGHNT and CDR2 YYREEE (reference sequence). Trimming took 5 bases from V and 1 from J, leaving 15 bases between them. The CDR3 spans 15 residues. DNA for the CDR3: TGTGCCAGCAGATCTTCGAGGGATCCGAACACTGAAGCTTTCTTT. As protein: CASRSSRDPNTEAFF.

The V call is TRBV2, the J call TRBJ2-7; 9 positions agree with TRBD2. The CDR3 spans 17 residues. With 5 bases clipped from V and 7 bases from J, the junction kept 18 bases outside the gene matches. Germline-derived CDR1 and CDR2 are SNHLY and FYNNEI. The CDR3 reads CASSKGELSGSGLEQYF. CDR3 bases: TGTGCCAGCAGTAAGGGGGAGCTTAGCGGGAGCGGGTTGGAGCAGTACTTC.

The rearrangement links TRBV25-1 to TRBJ2-1; 13 nucleotides agree with TRBD2. The junction had 10 bases not matched to a gene; V was cut back by 3 bases and J by 8 bases. CDR3 length: 17 amino acids. Germline V lookup: CDR1 MGHDK, CDR2 SYGVNS. The CDR3 DNA reads TGTGCCAGCAGTGACTTTTCCGGACTAGCGGGAGCGGATGAGCAGTTCTTC. Translation gives CASSDFSGLAGADEQFF.